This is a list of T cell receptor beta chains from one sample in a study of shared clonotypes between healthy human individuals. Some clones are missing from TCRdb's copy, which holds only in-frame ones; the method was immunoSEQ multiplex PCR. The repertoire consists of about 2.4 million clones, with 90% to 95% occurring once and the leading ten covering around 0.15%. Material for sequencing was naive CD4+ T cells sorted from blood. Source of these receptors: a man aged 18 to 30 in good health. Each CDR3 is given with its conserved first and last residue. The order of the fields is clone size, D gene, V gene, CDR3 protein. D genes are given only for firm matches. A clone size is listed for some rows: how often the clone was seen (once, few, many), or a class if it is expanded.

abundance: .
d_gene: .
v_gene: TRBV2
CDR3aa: CASSDGPNNGQYF

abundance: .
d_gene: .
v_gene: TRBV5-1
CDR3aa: CASSTDGFSYEQYF

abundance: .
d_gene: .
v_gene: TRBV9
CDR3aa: CASSFGTVNTEAFF

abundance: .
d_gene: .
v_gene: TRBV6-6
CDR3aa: CASSYDSNSPLHF

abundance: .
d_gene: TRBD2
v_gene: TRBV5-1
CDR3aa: CASSLPTSGRLETQYF

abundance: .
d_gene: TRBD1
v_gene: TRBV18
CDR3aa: CASSPPGQGSYEQYF

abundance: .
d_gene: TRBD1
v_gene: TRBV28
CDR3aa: CATTGAGVYEQYF

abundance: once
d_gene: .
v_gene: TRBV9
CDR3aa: CASSVGGDETQYF

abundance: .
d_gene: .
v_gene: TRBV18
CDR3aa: CASSPLADANTEAFF

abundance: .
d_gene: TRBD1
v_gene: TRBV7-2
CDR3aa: CASSSRQGRRTDTQYF

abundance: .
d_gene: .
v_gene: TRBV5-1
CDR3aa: CASSDRDHQETQYF

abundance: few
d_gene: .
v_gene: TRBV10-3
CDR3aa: CAISDRSNEKLFF

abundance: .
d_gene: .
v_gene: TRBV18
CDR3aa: CASSPTRGVGTDTQYF

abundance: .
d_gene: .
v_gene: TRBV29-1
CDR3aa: CSVATGTGTQVGPFF

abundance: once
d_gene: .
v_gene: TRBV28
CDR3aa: CASRGGGKNQPQHF

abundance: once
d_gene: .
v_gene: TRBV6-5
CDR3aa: CASSAGGRNEKLFF

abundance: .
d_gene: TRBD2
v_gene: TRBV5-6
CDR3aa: CASSDGLAGRADTQYF

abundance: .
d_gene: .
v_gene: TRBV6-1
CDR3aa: CASMWGGSGNTIYF

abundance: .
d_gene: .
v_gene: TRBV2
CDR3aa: CASSEALRIPYEQYF